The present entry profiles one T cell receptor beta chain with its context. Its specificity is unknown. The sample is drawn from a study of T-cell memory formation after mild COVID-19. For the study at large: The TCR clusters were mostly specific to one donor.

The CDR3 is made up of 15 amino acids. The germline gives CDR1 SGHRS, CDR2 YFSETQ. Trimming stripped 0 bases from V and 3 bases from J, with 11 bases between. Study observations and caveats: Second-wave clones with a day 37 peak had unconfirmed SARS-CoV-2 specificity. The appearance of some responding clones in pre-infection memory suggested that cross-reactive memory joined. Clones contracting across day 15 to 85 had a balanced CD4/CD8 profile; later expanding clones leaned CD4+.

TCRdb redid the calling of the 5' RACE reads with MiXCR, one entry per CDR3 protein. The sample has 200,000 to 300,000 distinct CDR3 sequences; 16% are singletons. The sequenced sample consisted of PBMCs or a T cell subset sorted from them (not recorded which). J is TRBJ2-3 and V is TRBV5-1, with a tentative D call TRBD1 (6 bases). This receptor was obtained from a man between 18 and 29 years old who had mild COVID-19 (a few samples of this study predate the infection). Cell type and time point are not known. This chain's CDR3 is CASSLGPQGTDTQYF. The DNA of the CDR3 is TGCGCCAGCAGCTTGGGCCCCCAGGGGACAGATACGCAGTATTTT.